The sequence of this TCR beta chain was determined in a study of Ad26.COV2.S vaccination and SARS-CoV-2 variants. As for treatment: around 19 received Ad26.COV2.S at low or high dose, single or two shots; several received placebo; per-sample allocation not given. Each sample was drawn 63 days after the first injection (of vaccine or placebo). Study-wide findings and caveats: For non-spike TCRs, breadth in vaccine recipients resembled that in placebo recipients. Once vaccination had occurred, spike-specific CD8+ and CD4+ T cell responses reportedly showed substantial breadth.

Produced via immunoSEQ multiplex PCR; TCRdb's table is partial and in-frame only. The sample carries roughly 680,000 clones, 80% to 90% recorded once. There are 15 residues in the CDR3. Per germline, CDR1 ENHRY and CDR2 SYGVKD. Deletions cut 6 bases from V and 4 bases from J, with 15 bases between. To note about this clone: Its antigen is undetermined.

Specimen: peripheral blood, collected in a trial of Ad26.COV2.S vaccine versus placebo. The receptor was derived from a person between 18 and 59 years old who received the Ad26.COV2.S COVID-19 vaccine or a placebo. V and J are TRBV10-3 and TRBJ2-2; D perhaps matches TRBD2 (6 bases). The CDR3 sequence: CAIRRAGQITGELFF. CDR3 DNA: TGTGCCATCAGGAGGGCGGGGCAGATCACCGGGGAGCTGTTTTTT.